Below, 26 T cell receptor beta chains from the same sample are listed, as sequenced in a study of blood T cell repertoires in COVID-19. Method: immunoSEQ multiplex PCR; TCRdb's copy keeps in-frame clones and lacks some. Of some 310,000 clones listed, 80% to 90% were seen once; the top ten hold 1%. Sequenced input: peripheral blood. These receptors were obtained from a man aged 45-65 years with active or convalescent COVID-19.

This clone was recorded once. This chain uses TRBV28 with TRBJ1-2; TRBD1 aligns across 7 bases. CDR1 is MDHEN and CDR2 is SYDVKM in the germline V gene. The V and J ends lost 4 bases and 4 bases, in that order; junction bases with no gene match: 9. The CDR3 has 15 amino acids. The CDR3 bases are TGTGCCAGCAGTTCCCCTGGGACAGACGGCTATGGCTACACCTTC. Encoded protein: CASSSPGTDGYGYTF.

This chain uses TRBV15 with TRBJ1-2; D may be TRBD1 (6 bases). Germline-derived CDR1 and CDR2 are LNHNV and YYDKDF (reference sequence). The V end was cut by 5 bases, the J end by 4 bases, with 11 bases between. CDR3 length: 13 residues. The CDR3 protein is CATSQDSIYGYTF. The CDR3 nucleotides are TGTGCCACCAGCCAGGACAGTATCTATGGCTACACCTTC.

The chain recombines TRBV28 with TRBJ1-5, with 8 bases matching TRBD1. Germline V gene data show CDR1 as MDHEN and CDR2 as SYDVKM. With 6 bases clipped from V and 7 bases from J, the junction kept 8 bases outside the gene matches. This CDR3 is 14 amino acids long. CDR3 in amino acids: CASSPDRGQQPQHF. Here the CDR3 DNA reads TGTGCCAGCAGCCCTGACAGGGGTCAACAGCCCCAGCATTTT.

The genes are TRBV19 and TRBJ1-2, with a weak D call TRBD1 (5 bases). The germline V gene has CDR1 LNHDA and CDR2 SQIVND (reference sequence). V dropped 3 bases and J dropped 4 bases, with 9 bases sitting between them. The CDR3 has 13 residues. The DNA for the CDR3 is TGTGCCAGTAGTATCGACAGTCTCTATGGCTACACCTTC. This sequence encodes CASSIDSLYGYTF.

CDR3 region: CASSLGAYNYGYTF. The CDR3 bases are TGTGCCAGTAGTCTAGGGGCGTATAACTATGGCTACACCTTC. The chain uses TRBV19 and TRBJ1-2, with D maybe TRBD1 (5 bases). This CDR3 has 14 residues. V was cut by 5 bases and J by 1 base, with 11 bases left in between. Germline CDR1 and CDR2: LNHDA and SQIVND (reference sequence).

The chain carries TRBV2 and TRBJ2-2; a possible D gene is TRBD1 (6 bases). Germline CDR1 and CDR2: SNHLY and FYNNEI. Between the trimmed V and J ends, which lost 6 bases and 4 bases, there was a span of 12 bases. The CDR3 consists of 14 residues. In DNA form, the CDR3 reads TGTGCCAGCAGACCCGGACAGCTCACCGGGGAGCTGTTTTTT. Translated, it gives CASRPGQLTGELFF.

The V and J genes are TRBV19 and TRBJ2-5; D remains ambiguous. The CDR3 spans 13 residues. The germline gives CDR1 LNHDA, CDR2 SQIVND (reference sequence). V lost 2 bases to trimming and J lost 5 bases, with 9 bases between them. CDR3 DNA sequence: TGTGCCAGTAGTATAAACGGTGAGGAGACCCAGTACTTC. Protein product: CASSINGEETQYF. The full variable domain, with the rest looked up from reference TRBV19 and TRBJ2-5, is DGGITQSPKYLFRKEGQNVTLSCEQNLNHDAMYWYRQDPGQGLRLIYYSQIVNDFQKGDIAEGYSVSREKKESFPLTVTSAQKNPTAFYLCASSINGEETQYFGPGTRLLVL.

J is TRBJ2-3 and V is TRBV18; possibly TRBD2 for D (5 bases). There are 14 residues in the CDR3. Germline values: CDR1 KGHSH, CDR2 LQKENI. V lost 10 bases and J lost 4, with 18 bases in between. The CDR3 here is CATRLGARADTQYF. The DNA of the CDR3 is TGTGCCACACGACTGGGAGCTCGCGCAGATACGCAGTATTTT.

The chain is built from TRBV5-5 and TRBJ2-7; 7 nucleotides align to TRBD2. From germline, CDR1 is SGHKS and CDR2 YYEKEE (reference sequence). Losses at the gene ends were 6 bases for V and 2 bases for J; bases not matched to a gene: 8. This CDR3 has 14 residues. CDR3 protein: CASTQGGWTYEQYF. CDR3 nucleotides: TGTGCCAGCACCCAGGGAGGGTGGACCTACGAGCAGTACTTC.

The chain recombines TRBV19 with TRBJ2-6; D unresolved. Trimming stripped 5 bases from V and 0 bases from J, with 11 bases between. CDR1 and CDR2 from the germline V gene are LNHDA and SQIVND (reference sequence). The CDR3 totals 16 residues. The CDR3: CASSPYSISGANVLTF. CDR3 coding DNA: TGTGCCAGTAGTCCCTATTCGATCTCTGGGGCCAACGTCCTGACTTTC.

This chain joins TRBV19 and TRBJ1-5; 7 bases are shared with TRBD1. Germline V CDR1 and CDR2: LNHDA, SQIVND (reference sequence). V was pared by 7 bases and J by 5 bases, with 20 bases of the junction left unmatched. CDR3 length equals 18 residues. For the CDR3, the DNA is TGTGCCAGTACCTCCATATTCGAGGGACAGTTTATTGATCAGCCCCAGCATTTT. It encodes CASTSIFEGQFIDQPQHF.

The chain is built from TRBV6-5 and TRBJ1-3, with D possibly matching TRBD1 (5 bases). This CDR3 contains 15 residues. Between the trimmed V and J ends, which lost 2 bases and 4 bases, there was a span of 12 bases. Germline V gene data show CDR1 as MNHEY and CDR2 as SVGAGI. The CDR3 is CASSYDPAGGNTIYF. The CDR3 coding sequence is TGTGCCAGCAGTTACGACCCAGCAGGGGGAAACACCATATATTTT.

The V call is TRBV5-1, the J call TRBJ1-1, with TRBD1 identical over 7 bases. Losses at the gene ends were 4 bases for V and 5 bases for J; bases not matched to a gene: 8. This CDR3 has 14 residues. Germline CDR1 and CDR2: SGHRS and YFSETQ. The CDR3 nucleotides read TGCGCCAGCAGCCCTCAAGGGACAGTAACTGAAGCTTTCTTT. Protein: CASSPQGTVTEAFF.

The chain is built from TRBV6-5 and TRBJ2-3; D is possibly TRBD2 (7 bases). Germline V lookup: CDR1 MNHEY, CDR2 SVGAGI. The CDR3 is 15 amino acids. V was shortened by 8 bases and J by 2 bases, with 17 bases between the two germline ends. The CDR3 nucleotides are TGTGCCAGCTATGGGGGGGCTTCGAACACAGATACGCAGTATTTT. Amino acids: CASYGGASNTDTQYF.

The chain carries TRBV7-8 and TRBJ1-5; a weak D match, TRBD1 (5 bases). Germline-derived CDR1 and CDR2 are SGHVS and FQNEAQ. The CDR3 has 16 amino acids. The V end was cut by 4 bases, the J end by 0 bases, with 13 bases between. In DNA form, the CDR3 reads TGTGCCAGCAGCTCCATGGGGCAGAATAGCAATCAGCCCCAGCATTTT. This translates into CASSSMGQNSNQPQHF. The full variable domain, with the rest looked up from reference TRBV7-8 and TRBJ1-5, is GAGVSQSPRYKVAKRGQDVALRCDPISGHVSLFWYQQALGQGPEFLTYFQNEAQLDKSGLPSDRFFAERPEGSVSTLKIQRTQQEDSAVYLCASSSMGQNSNQPQHFGDGTRLSIL.

The rearrangement links TRBV19 to TRBJ1-4; 8 positions agree with TRBD1. CDR1 is LNHDA, CDR2 SQIVND, per germline (reference sequence). CDR3 length: 13 residues. With 8 bases clipped from V and 9 bases from J, the junction kept 8 bases outside the gene matches. CDR3 in amino acids: CASAGTGTQKLFF. For the CDR3, the DNA is TGTGCCAGTGCCGGGACAGGTACCCAAAAACTGTTTTTT.

This clone was seen only once. The chain carries TRBV28 and TRBJ1-3, with D unclear. Germline lookup yields CDR1 MDHEN and CDR2 SYDVKM. CDR3 length: 14 amino acids. V was pared by 7 bases and J by 2 bases, with 12 bases between. The CDR3 sequence: CASTPSLTGNTIYF. As DNA, the CDR3 is TGTGCCAGCACCCCCTCACTGACTGGAAACACCATATATTTT.

The chain recombines TRBV28 with TRBJ1-3; no definite D call. Germline V gene data show CDR1 as MDHEN and CDR2 as SYDVKM. The CDR3 is 14 amino acids. V was cut by 1 base and J by 4 bases, with 8 bases left in between. The DNA for the CDR3 is TGTGCCAGCAGTTTATTTAGCGAAGGAAACACCATATATTTT. Protein: CASSLFSEGNTIYF.

This clone has just a few counts. The chain combines TRBV11-3 with TRBJ1-1, with 8 bases fitting TRBD1. This CDR3 spans 15 amino acids. With 5 bases clipped from V and 4 bases from J, the junction kept 9 bases outside the gene matches. Germline V lookup: CDR1 SGHNT, CDR2 YENEEA. The CDR3 coding sequence is TGTGCCAGCAGCCAGGGACAGGTAGGTTGCACTGAAGCTTTCTTT. Protein: CASSQGQVGCTEAFF.

The chain links TRBV28 to TRBJ1-5; possible D gene TRBD1, 5 bases. From germline, CDR1 is MDHEN and CDR2 SYDVKM. V was pared by 4 bases and J by 4 bases, with 20 bases between. The CDR3 is 17 residues long. In DNA, the CDR3 is TGTGCCAGCAGTTCATCGGGGGTGAGGGCCCCTAATCAGCCCCAGCATTTT. Translated: CASSSSGVRAPNQPQHF.

The gene calls are TRBV6-5 and TRBJ2-7, with a possible D match to TRBD2 (7 bases). CDR3 size: 15 residues. CDR1 and CDR2 (germline): MNHEY, SVGAGI. The ends were cut back, 4 bases at V and 3 bases at J, with 16 bases in the middle. For the CDR3, the DNA is TGTGCCAGCAGTTCCCAGAAGGGGGGGGACTACGAGCAGTACTTC. Protein sequence: CASSSQKGGDYEQYF.

This clone showed up just once. The chain joins TRBV30 to TRBJ1-1; D possibly corresponds to TRBD1 (5 bases). Trimming shortened V by 5 bases and J by 3 bases, and 16 bases separated the two germline ends. The CDR3 extends over 14 amino acids. Germline V gene lookup returns CDR1 GTSNPN and CDR2 SVGIG (reference sequence). CDR3 sequence reads: CAWGRGGRDTEAFF. Here the CDR3 DNA reads TGTGCCTGGGGGAGGGGAGGTAGGGACACTGAAGCTTTCTTT. The full variable domain, its missing parts supplied by reference TRBV30 and TRBJ1-1, is SQTIHQWPATLVQPVGSPLSLECTVEGTSNPNLYWYRQAAGRGLQLLFYSVGIGQISSEVPQNLSASRPQDRQFILSSKKLLLSDSGFYLCAWGRGGRDTEAFFGQGTRLTVV.

This clone was observed a single time. The V call is TRBV19, the J call TRBJ1-5; TRBD1 matches 8 bases. V trimming: 3 bases; J trimming: 6 bases; junction bases outside the gene matches: 7. Germline V lookup: CDR1 LNHDA, CDR2 SQIVND (reference sequence). This CDR3 comprises 15 residues. The DNA for the CDR3 is TGTGCCAGTAGTATTCTGGACAGGGATAGTCAGCCCCAGCATTTT. It yields the protein CASSILDRDSQPQHF.

The J gene is TRBJ1-1, the V gene TRBV12-3 or TRBV12-4; D is ambiguous. CDR3 length: 13 residues. V lost 5 bases and J lost 5, with 12 bases in between. The CDR3 sequence: CASSVTPRTEAFF. In DNA, the CDR3 is TGTGCCAGCAGTGTCACTCCCCGTACTGAAGCTTTCTTT.

The J gene is TRBJ1-2, the V gene TRBV27, with TRBD1 matching 8 bases. The CDR3 totals 15 residues. V was pared by 5 bases and J by 3 bases, with 8 bases of the junction left unmatched. Germline V gives CDR1 MNHEY, CDR2 SMNVEV (reference sequence). In nucleotides, the CDR3 is TGTGCCAGCAGTACCCGGGGACAGGACGACTATGGCTACACCTTC. Encoded protein: CASSTRGQDDYGYTF.

The chain couples TRBV5-1 to TRBJ2-3; 12 bases line up with TRBD2. J was trimmed by 0 bases and V by 2 bases; bases with no gene match: 4. The CDR3 has 17 amino acids. The V gene's germline CDR1 is SGHRS and CDR2 YFSETQ. For the CDR3, the DNA is TGCGCCAGCAGCTTCGGAGGACTAGCGGGGAGCACAGATACGCAGTATTTT. Its translation is CASSFGGLAGSTDTQYF.